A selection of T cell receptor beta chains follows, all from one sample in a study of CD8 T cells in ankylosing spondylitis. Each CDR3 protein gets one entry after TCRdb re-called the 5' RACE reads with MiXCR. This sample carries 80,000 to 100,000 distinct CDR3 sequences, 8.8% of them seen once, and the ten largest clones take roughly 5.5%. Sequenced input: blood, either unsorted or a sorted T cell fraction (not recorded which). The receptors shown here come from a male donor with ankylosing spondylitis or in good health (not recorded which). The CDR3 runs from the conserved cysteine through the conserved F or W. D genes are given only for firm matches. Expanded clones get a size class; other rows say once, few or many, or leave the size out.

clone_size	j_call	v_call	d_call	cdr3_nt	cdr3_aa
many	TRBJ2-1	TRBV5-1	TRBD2	TGCGCCAGCAGCTTGACTAGCGGTAACAATGAGCAGTTCTTC	CASSLTSGNNEQFF
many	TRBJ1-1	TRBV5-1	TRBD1	TGCGCCAGCAGAAAGCGGCTGTCGCAGGGGGCAGCGATCACTGAAGCTTTCTTT	CASRKRLSQGAAITEAFF
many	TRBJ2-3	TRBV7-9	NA	TGTGCCAGCAGCTTAGAGTGGACTGGGAGGTATTTT	CASSLEWTGRYF
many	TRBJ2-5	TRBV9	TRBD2	TGTGCCAGCAGCCTCGGGCTAGCGGGCCCAGAGACCCAGTACTTC	CASSLGLAGPETQYF
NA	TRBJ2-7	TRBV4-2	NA	TGTGCCAGCAGCCCCGCGGGCAGCTTCTACGAGCAGTACTTC	CASSPAGSFYEQYF
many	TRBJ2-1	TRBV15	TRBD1	TGTGCCACCAGCGACCGGGACAGGGGCTACAATGAGCAGTTCTTC	CATSDRDRGYNEQFF
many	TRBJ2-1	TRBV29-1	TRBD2	TGCAGCGTTGAAAGGACTAGCGGGGGCCTCTCCTACAATGAGCAGTTCTTC	CSVERTSGGLSYNEQFF
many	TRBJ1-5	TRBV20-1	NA	TGCAGTGCTAGAACAGACATCAATCAGCCCCAGCATTTT	CSARTDINQPQHF
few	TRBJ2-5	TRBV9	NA	TGTGCCAGCAGCGCCGGTGGCTCGAGTTCTAGCGAGACCCAGTACTTC	CASSAGGSSSSETQYF
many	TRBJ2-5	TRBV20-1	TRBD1	TGCAGTGCTACGCGGACAGGGAGGATGTACCAAGAGACCCAGTACTTC	CSATRTGRMYQETQYF
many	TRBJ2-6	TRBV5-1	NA	TGCGCCAGCAGTTTCACCCACTCCTCTGGGGCCAACGTCCTGACTTTC	CASSFTHSSGANVLTF
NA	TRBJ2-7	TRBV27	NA	TGTGCCAGCAGTTTTGGGGTGAGGTACGAGCAGTACTTC	CASSFGVRYEQYF
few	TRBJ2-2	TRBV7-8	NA	TGTGCCAGCAGCTTATTTGGACTCGCGAACACCGGGGAGCTGTTTTTT	CASSLFGLANTGELFF
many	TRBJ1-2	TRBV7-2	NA	TGTGCCAGCAGCTTAGGCCCTACAGCTTATGGCTACACCTTC	CASSLGPTAYGYTF
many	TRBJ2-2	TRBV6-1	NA	TGTGCCAGCACCCTCGGGCTGGTGAACACCGGGGAGCTGTTTTTT	CASTLGLVNTGELFF
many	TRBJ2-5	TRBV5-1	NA	TGCGCCAGCAGCCTGATTGCAGGGGTGGAGACCCAGTACTTC	CASSLIAGVETQYF
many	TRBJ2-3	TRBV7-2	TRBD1	TGTGCCAGCAGCTCACAGACAGGGGGGACAGATACGCAGTATTTT	CASSSQTGGTDTQYF
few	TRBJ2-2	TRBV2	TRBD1	TGTGCCAGCAGCGAGGACAGGGGGCGCGGGGAGCTGTTTTTT	CASSEDRGRGELFF
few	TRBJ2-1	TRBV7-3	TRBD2	TGTGCCAGCAGCTACTTGGGCGGGGGGTCGAACAATGAGCAGTTCTTC	CASSYLGGGSNNEQFF
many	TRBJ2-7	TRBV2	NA	TGTGCCAGCCTCGGGCCTTCCTACGAGCAGTACTTC	CASLGPSYEQYF
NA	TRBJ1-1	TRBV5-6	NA	TGTGCCAGCAGCGATACAGGGTACACTGAAGCTTTCTTT	CASSDTGYTEAFF
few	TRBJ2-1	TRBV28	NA	TGTGCCAGCAGTTTATTAAGGGAGCAGTTCTTC	CASSLLREQFF
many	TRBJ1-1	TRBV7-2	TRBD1	TGTGCCAGCAGCACCGGACAGGGCTATATGAACACTGAAGCTTTCTTT	CASSTGQGYMNTEAFF
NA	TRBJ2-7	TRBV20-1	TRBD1	TGCAGTGCGGACAGGACAGGGGAGGCCTACGAGCAGTACTTC	CSADRTGEAYEQYF
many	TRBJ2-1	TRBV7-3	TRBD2	TGTGCCAGCAGCTTAACGGGGACTAGGTTGCATGAGCAGTTCTTC	CASSLTGTRLHEQFF
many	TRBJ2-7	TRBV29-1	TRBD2	TGCAGCGCTGCCGGGACTAGCGGGGGTAACTACGAGCAGTACTTC	CSAAGTSGGNYEQYF
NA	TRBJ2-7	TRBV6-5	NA	TGTGCCAGCAGTTACCTGCCAATGAGGGGGTCCTACGAGCAGTACTTC	CASSYLPMRGSYEQYF
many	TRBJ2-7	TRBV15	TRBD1	TGTGCCACCAGCAGAGGGGGACAGGTCGGCTACGAGCAGTACTTC	CATSRGGQVGYEQYF
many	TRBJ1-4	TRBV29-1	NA	TGCAGCGTTGAAGCGGCAGGGCAAGGAGAAAAACTGTTTTTT	CSVEAAGQGEKLFF
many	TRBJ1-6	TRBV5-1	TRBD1	TGCGCCAGCAGCCCATCAGGACAGGGGGGATCACCCCTCCACTTT	CASSPSGQGGSPLHF